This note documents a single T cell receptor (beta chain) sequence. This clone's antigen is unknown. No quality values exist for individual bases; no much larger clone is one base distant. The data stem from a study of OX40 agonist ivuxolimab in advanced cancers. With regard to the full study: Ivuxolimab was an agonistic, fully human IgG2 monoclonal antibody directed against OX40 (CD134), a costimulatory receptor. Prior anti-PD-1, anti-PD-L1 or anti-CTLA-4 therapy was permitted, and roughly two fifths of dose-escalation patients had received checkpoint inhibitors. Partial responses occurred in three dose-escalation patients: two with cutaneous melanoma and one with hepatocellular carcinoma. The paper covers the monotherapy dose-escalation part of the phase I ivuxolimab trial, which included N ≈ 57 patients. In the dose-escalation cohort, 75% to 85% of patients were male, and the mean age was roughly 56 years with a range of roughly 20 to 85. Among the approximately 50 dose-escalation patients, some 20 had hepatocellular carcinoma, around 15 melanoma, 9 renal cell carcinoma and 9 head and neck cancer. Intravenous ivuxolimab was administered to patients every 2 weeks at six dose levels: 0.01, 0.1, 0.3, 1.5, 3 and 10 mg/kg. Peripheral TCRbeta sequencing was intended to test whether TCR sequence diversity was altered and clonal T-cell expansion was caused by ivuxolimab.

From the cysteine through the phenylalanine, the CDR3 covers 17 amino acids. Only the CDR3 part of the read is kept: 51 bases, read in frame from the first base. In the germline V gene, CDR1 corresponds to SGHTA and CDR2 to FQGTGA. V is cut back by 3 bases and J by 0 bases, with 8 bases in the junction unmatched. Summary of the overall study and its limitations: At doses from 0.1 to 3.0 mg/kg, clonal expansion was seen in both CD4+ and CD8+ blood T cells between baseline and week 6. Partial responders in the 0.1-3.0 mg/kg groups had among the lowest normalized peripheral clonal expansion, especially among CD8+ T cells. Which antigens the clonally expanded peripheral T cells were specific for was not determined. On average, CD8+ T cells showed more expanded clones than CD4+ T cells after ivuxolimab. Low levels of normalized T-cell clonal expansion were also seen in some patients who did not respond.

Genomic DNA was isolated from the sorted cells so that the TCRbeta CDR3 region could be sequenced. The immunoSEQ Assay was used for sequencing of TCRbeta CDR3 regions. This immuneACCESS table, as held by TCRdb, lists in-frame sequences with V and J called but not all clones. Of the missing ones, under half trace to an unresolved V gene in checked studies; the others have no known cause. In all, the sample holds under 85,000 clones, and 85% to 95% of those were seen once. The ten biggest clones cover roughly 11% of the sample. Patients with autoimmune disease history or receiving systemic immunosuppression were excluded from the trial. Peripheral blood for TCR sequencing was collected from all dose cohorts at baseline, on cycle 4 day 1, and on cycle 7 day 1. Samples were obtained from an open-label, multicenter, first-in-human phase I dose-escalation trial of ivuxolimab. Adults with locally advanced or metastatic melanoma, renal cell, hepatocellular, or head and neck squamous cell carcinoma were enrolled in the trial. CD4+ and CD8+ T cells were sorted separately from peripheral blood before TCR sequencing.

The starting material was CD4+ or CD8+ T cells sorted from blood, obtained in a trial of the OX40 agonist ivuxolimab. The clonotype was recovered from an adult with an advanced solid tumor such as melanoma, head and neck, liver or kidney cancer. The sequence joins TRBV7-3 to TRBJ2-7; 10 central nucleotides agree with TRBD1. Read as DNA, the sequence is TGTGCCAGCAGCTTGGCGACAGGGGGCGAGAGCTCCTACGAGCAGTACTTC. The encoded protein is CASSLATGGESSYEQYF.